A single sample is the source of the 7 T cell receptor beta chains below, sequenced in a study of cytomegalovirus exposure and HLA in healthy donors. Assay used: immunoSEQ multiplex PCR; TCRdb lists only in-frame clones, some missing. The sample carries approximately 120,000 clones, approximately 94% recorded once. The sequencing sample was made of PBMCs. All receptors come from a woman between 18 and 30 years old in good health and CMV-seronegative.

The V call is TRBV30, the J call TRBJ2-1; 9 bases match TRBD2. V lost 5 bases, J lost 7 bases, and 12 bases stayed unmatched. CDR3 length: 15 amino acids. The V gene's germline CDR1 is GTSNPN and CDR2 SVGIG (reference sequence). CDR3: CAWARGGGVGNEQFF. As DNA, the CDR3 is TGTGCCTGGGCTAGGGGCGGGGGGGTTGGGAATGAGCAGTTCTTC.

The chain employs TRBV7-8 and TRBJ2-7, with D maybe TRBD1 (5 bases). CDR1 SGHVS and CDR2 FQNEAQ come from the germline V gene. The CDR3 is made up of 13 amino acids. The V and J ends lost 2 bases and 3 bases respectively, with 8 bases between them. Here the CDR3 DNA reads TGTGCCAGCAGCTTAAGACAGAACTACGAGCAGTACTTC. Protein sequence: CASSLRQNYEQYF.

The chain couples TRBV9 to TRBJ1-2, with 10 bases matching TRBD1. This CDR3 is 19 amino acids long. CDR1 and CDR2 from the germline V gene are SGDLS and YYNGEE. J gave up 3 bases and V 3 bases, and 17 bases lay outside the gene matches. In DNA form, the CDR3 reads TGTGCCAGCAGCGCCTCCGCCGAAGACAGGGGGCGCGAAGACTATGGCTACACCTTC. Translation gives CASSASAEDRGREDYGYTF.

The chain recombines TRBV28 with TRBJ2-1; D may be TRBD2 (7 bases). Looked up from germline, CDR1 is MDHEN and CDR2 is SYDVKM. V was clipped by 5 bases and J by 7 bases, with 21 bases between them. This CDR3 has 16 amino acids. CDR3 in amino acids: CASSPGGGGSTNEQFF. CDR3 coding DNA: TGTGCCAGCAGTCCGGGCGGGGGCGGGAGTACGAATGAGCAGTTCTTC.

This chain connects TRBV2 to TRBJ2-5; TRBD2 agrees at 7 bases. Germline-derived CDR1 and CDR2 are SNHLY and FYNNEI. Germline trimming cut 5 bases from V and 1 base from J; bases unmatched to any gene: 13. CDR3 size: 17 residues. The CDR3 nucleotides are TGTGCCAGCAGTAGGTCCGGAGCGGGAAGAATCCAAGAGACCCAGTACTTC. As protein: CASSRSGAGRIQETQYF.

The chain carries TRBV7-3 and TRBJ2-1; 12 nucleotides align to TRBD2. The CDR3 extends over 15 amino acids. V lost 0 bases to trimming and J lost 6 bases; unmatched junction nucleotides: 0. Germline CDR1 is SGHTA and CDR2 is FQGTGA. DNA for the CDR3: TGTGCCAGCAGCTTAACGACTAGCGGGGGCAATGAGCAGTTCTTC. Its protein product is CASSLTTSGGNEQFF.

The V gene is TRBV7-9, the J gene TRBJ1-6, with TRBD1 matching over 9 bases. This CDR3 contains 18 residues. After removal of 5 bases from V and 7 bases from J, the junction contained 15 bases not matched to a gene. Looked up from germline, CDR1 is SEHNR and CDR2 is FQNEAQ (reference sequence). In nucleotides, the CDR3 is TGTGCCAGCAGCCCATTGCCACAATGGGACAGGGAAAATTCACCCCTCCACTTT. It encodes CASSPLPQWDRENSPLHF.